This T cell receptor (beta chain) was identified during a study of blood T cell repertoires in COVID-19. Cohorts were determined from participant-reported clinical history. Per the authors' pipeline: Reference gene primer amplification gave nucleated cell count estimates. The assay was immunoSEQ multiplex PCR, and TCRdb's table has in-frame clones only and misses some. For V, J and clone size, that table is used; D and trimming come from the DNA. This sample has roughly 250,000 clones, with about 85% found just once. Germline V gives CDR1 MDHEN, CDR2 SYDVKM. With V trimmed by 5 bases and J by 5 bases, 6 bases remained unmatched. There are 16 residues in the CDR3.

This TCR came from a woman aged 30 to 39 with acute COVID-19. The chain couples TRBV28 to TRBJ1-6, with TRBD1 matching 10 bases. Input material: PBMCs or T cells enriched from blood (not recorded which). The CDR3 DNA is TGTGCCAGCAGTACCAGACAGGGGGCTAATAATTCACCCCTCCACTTT. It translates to CASSTRQGANNSPLHF.